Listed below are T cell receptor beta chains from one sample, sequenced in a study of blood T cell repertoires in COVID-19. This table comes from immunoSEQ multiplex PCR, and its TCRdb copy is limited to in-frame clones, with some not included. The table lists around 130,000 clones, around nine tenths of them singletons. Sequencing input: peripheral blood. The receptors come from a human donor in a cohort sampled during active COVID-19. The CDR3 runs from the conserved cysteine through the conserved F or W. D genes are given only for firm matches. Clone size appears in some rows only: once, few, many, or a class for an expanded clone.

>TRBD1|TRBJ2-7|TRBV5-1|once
CASSQDRGAYEQYF
TGCGCCAGCAGCCAAGACAGGGGAGCCTACGAGCAGTACTTC
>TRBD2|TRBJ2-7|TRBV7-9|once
CASSQGLAEQYF
TGTGCCAGCAGCCAGGGACTAGCGGAGCAGTACTTC
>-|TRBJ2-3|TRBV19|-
CASSMSFGVALPDTQYF
TGTGCCAGTAGTATGAGTTTCGGGGTTGCACTCCCAGATACGCAGTATTTT
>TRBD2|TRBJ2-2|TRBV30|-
CAWRGAGVTTGELFF
TGTGCCTGGAGAGGGGCGGGGGTAACCACCGGGGAGCTGTTTTTT
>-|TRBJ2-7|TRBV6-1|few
CASSEVGRGWNEQYF
TGTGCCAGCAGTGAAGTCGGCAGGGGTTGGAACGAGCAGTACTTC
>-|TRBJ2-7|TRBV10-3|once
CAISESGADQQYF
TGTGCCATCAGTGAGTCGGGAGCGGATCAGCAGTACTTC
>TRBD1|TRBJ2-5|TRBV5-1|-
CASSLGGRGNQETQYF
TGCGCCAGCAGCTTGGGGGGCAGGGGGAACCAAGAGACCCAGTACTTC
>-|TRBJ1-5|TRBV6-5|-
CASRTGDVGNQPQHF
TGTGCCAGCAGGACCGGGGATGTGGGCAATCAGCCCCAGCATTTT
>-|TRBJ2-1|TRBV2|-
CASSVEGNEQFF
TGTGCCAGCAGCGTTGAGGGAAATGAGCAGTTCTTC
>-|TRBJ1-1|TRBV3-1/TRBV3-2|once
CASSPRVGEAFF
TGTGCCAGCAGCCCGAGGGTCGGCGAAGCTTTCTTT
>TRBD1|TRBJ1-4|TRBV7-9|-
CASSRGQGSEKLFF
TGTGCCAGCAGCCGAGGACAGGGGAGTGAAAAACTGTTTTTT
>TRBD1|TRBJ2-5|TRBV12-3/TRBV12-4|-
CASNLRGLETQYF
TGTGCCAGCAATCTCAGGGGGCTGGAGACCCAGTACTTC
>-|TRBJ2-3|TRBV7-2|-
CASSLLRTDTQYF
TGTGCCAGCAGCTTACTTCGGACAGATACGCAGTATTTT
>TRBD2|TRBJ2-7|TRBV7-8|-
CASSSGLASSYEQYF
TGTGCCAGCAGCTCTGGACTAGCGAGCTCCTACGAGCAGTACTTC
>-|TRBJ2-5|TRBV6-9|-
CASSWGPERETQYF
TGTGCCAGCAGTTGGGGGCCCGAGAGGGAGACCCAGTACTTC
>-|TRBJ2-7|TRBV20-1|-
CSARTSYEQYF
TGCAGTGCTAGGACATCTTACGAGCAGTACTTC
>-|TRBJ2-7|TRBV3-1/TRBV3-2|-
CASSPPRGHRGYEQYF
TGTGCCAGCAGCCCCCCTCGGGGGCACAGGGGCTACGAGCAGTACTTC
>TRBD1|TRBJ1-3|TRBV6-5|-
CASSRTGTGNTIYF
TGTGCCAGCAGTCGGACAGGGACTGGAAACACCATATATTTT
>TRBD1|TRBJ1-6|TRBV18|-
CASSRDRNNSPLHF
TGTGCCAGCTCCCGGGACAGAAATAATTCACCCCTCCACTTT
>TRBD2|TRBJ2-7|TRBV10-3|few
CAAGRLGTSGNLPLYEQYF
TGTGCCGCCGGCCGATTGGGGACTAGCGGGAACCTTCCGTTGTACGAGCAGTACTTC
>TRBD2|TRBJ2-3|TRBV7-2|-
CASSGTSGPRVTQYF
TGTGCCAGCAGCGGTACTAGCGGCCCGCGGGTTACGCAGTATTTT
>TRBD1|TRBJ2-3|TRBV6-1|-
CASSEVGTGKLYTDTQYF
TGTGCCAGCAGTGAAGTTGGGACAGGGAAACTCTACACAGATACGCAGTATTTT
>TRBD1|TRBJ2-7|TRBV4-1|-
CASSQLYAGGAYEQYF
TGCGCCAGCAGCCAACTCTACGCAGGGGGTGCCTACGAGCAGTACTTC
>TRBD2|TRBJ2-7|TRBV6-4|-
CASSEGGLAGGSYEQYF
TGTGCCAGCAGTGAGGGTGGGCTAGCGGGGGGTTCCTACGAGCAGTACTTC
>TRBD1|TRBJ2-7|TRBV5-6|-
CASSLGRGLYEQYF
TGTGCCAGCAGCTTGGGCAGGGGGTTGTACGAGCAGTACTTC
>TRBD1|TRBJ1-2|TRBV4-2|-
CASSQGDRVSGYTF
TGTGCCAGCAGCCAGGGAGACAGGGTGAGTGGCTACACTTTC
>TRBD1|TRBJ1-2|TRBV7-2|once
CASSLARQGHYGYTF
TGTGCCAGCAGCCTAGCGCGACAGGGACACTATGGCTACACCTTC
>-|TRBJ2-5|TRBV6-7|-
CASSPPSQETQYF
TGTGCCAGCAGTCCCCCCTCCCAAGAGACCCAGTACTTC
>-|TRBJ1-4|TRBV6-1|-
CASSEMGGPNEKLFF
TGTGCCAGCAGTGAAATGGGGGGTCCTAATGAAAAACTGTTTTTT
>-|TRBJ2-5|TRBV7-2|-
CASSFSETQYF
TGTGCCAGCAGCTTTTCGGAGACCCAGTACTTC
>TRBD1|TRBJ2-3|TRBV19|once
CASSIRALRGLADTQYF
TGTGCCAGTAGTATAAGGGCGTTGAGGGGGCTGGCAGATACGCAGTATTTT
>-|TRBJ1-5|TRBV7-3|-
CASSPGGNQPQHF
TGTGCCAGCAGCCCGGGGGGAAATCAGCCCCAGCATTTT
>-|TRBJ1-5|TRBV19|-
CASKGLVDNQPQHF
TGTGCCAGTAAGGGACTTGTGGATAATCAGCCCCAGCATTTT
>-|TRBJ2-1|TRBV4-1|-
CASSQEPDYNEQFF
TGCGCCAGCAGCCAAGAGCCAGACTACAATGAGCAGTTCTTC
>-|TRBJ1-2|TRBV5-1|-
CASSPTGVWGYTF
TGCGCCAGCAGCCCGACAGGCGTTTGGGGCTACACCTTC
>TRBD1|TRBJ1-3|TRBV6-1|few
CASSDDPGQGFENTIYF
TGTGCCAGCAGTGATGACCCGGGACAGGGCTTCGAAAACACCATATATTTT
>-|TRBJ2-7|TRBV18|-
CASSPRGTSYEQYF
TGTGCCAGCTCACCAAGAGGCACGTCCTACGAGCAGTACTTC
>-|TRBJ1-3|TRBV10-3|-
CAAATRDFGTAGNTIYF
TGTGCCGCCGCGACCCGGGATTTCGGTACAGCAGGAAACACCATATATTTT
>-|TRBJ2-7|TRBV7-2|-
CASSLQRIYEQYF
TGTGCCAGCAGCTTACAGCGAATCTACGAGCAGTACTTC
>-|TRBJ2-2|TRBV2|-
CASDSPNTGELFF
TGTGCCAGCGACAGCCCGAACACCGGGGAGCTGTTTTTT
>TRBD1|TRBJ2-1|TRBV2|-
CASSARTGGNEQFF
TGTGCCAGCAGTGCTAGGACAGGGGGAAATGAGCAGTTCTTC
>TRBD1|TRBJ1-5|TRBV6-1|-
CASSGRQGAAITYSNQPQHF
TGTGCCAGCAGTGGTCGACAGGGGGCCGCCATAACATATAGCAATCAGCCCCAGCATTTT
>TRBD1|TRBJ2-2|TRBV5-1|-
CASSLRGQGNTGELFF
TGCGCCAGCAGCTTGCGGGGACAGGGTAACACCGGGGAGCTGTTTTTT
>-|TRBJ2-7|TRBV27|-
CASSFLTGDEQYF
TGTGCCAGCAGTTTCCTTACAGGCGACGAGCAGTACTTC
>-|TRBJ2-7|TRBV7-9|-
CASSPTRGHGDYEQYF
TGTGCCAGCAGCCCCACCCGAGGGCACGGAGATTACGAGCAGTACTTC
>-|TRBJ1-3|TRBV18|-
CASSPRTVSSGNTIYF
TGTGCCAGCTCACCGCGGACAGTAAGCTCTGGAAACACCATATATTTT
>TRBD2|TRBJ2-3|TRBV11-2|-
CASSTWTSGSTDTQYF
TGTGCCAGCAGCACCTGGACTAGCGGTAGCACAGATACGCAGTATTTT
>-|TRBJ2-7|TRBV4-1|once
CASSQAHPQSYEQYF
TGCGCCAGCAGCCAAGCCCACCCACAGTCCTACGAGCAGTACTTC
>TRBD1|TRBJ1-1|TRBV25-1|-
CASSDLQGLTEAFF
TGTGCCAGCAGTGATCTACAGGGGCTAACTGAAGCTTTCTTT
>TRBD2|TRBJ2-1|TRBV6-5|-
CASSHQREWNNEQFF
TGTGCCAGCAGTCATCAGCGGGAGTGGAACAATGAGCAGTTCTTC
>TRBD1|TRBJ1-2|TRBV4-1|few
CASSPQGGFGYTF
TGCGCCAGCAGCCCCCAGGGGGGATTTGGCTACACCTTC
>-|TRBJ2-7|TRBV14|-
CASSLLQGSYEQYF
TGTGCCAGCAGCCTCCTACAGGGATCCTACGAGCAGTACTTC
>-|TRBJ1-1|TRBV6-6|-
CASRDDSAGKAFF
TGTGCCAGCAGAGACGACAGCGCGGGGAAAGCTTTCTTT
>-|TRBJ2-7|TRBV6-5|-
CASSYRWLGDEQYF
TGTGCCAGCAGTTACCGTTGGCTAGGCGACGAGCAGTACTTC
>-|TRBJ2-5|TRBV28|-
CASSTPRVLQTQYF
TGTGCCAGCAGCACCCCCAGGGTCCTCCAGACCCAGTACTTC
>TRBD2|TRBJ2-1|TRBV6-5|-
CASRMGAGSTLAQFF
TGTGCCAGCAGGATGGGAGCGGGATCAACGTTGGCGCAGTTCTTC
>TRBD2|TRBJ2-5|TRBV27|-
CASSLIAGGLETQYF
TGTGCCAGCAGTTTAATAGCGGGAGGGCTAGAGACCCAGTACTTC
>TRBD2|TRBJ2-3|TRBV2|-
CASRGTRTDTQYF
TGTGCCAGCAGAGGGACTAGAACAGATACGCAGTATTTT
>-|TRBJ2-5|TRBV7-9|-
CASVRYQETQYF
TGTGCCAGCGTCCGGTACCAAGAGACCCAGTACTTC